These 13 T cell receptor beta chains came from one sample sequenced in a study of T cells in narcolepsy (dated by TCRdb to 2017 to 2018). Library creation used the immunoSEQ multiplex PCR assay. TCRdb carries this immuneACCESS record with in-frame sequences only. Its versions omit some clonotypes, under half of them owing to an unresolved V gene in the studies checked, with the rest unexplained. In this sample the table shows about 22,000 clones, about 80% of which occur a single time. Jointly, the top ten make up over 3.5% of the sample. Sequenced sample: memory (CD45RA-) CD4+ T cells from blood. The cell subset or site label of this sample denotes: memory T cells sorted ex vivo from peripheral blood. Source of these receptors: a human donor in good health.

The chain combines TRBV7-6 with TRBJ2-5, with 9 positions matching TRBD2. This CDR3 has 16 residues. Germline CDR1 SGHVS, CDR2 FNYEAQ. V trimming: 5 bases; J trimming: 5 bases; junction bases outside the gene matches: 12. The CDR3 DNA is TGTGCCAGCAGCCCAGACGGGCTAGCGGGGAAGGAGACCCAGTACTTC. This gives the protein CASSPDGLAGKETQYF.

This clone has only a few counts. The chain couples TRBV20-1 to TRBJ2-7, with D possibly TRBD1 on 6 matching bases. Germline V gives CDR1 DFQATT, CDR2 SNEGSKA (reference sequence). The CDR3 has 11 residues. CDR3 amino acids: CRAGQLGEQYF. In DNA, the CDR3 is TGCAGGGCCGGACAGCTTGGCGAGCAGTACTTC.

This chain links TRBV19 with TRBJ2-3; 9 nucleotides align to TRBD2. The CDR3 contains 15 residues. The J segment lost 6 bases and the V segment lost 2 bases, leaving 6 bases of the junction unmatched. Germline V gene lookup returns CDR1 LNHDA and CDR2 SQIVND (reference sequence). CDR3 DNA: TGTGCCAGTAGTATACCTAGCGGGGTACGGGATACGCAGTATTTT. Amino acid sequence: CASSIPSGVRDTQYF.

CDR3: CASSLAGQWTGELFF. The CDR3 DNA reads TGTGCCAGCAGCTTGGCAGGACAGTGGACCGGGGAGCTGTTTTTT. This chain joins TRBV5-4 and TRBJ2-2, with a possible D match to TRBD1 (6 bases). Trimming removed 0 bases at V and 5 bases at J, with 11 bases between. The germline gives CDR1 SGHNT, CDR2 YYREEE (reference sequence). This CDR3 contains 15 residues.

The chain employs TRBV28 and TRBJ2-1, with 11 bases fitting TRBD2. CDR3 length: 16 amino acids. Germline CDR1 is MDHEN and CDR2 is SYDVKM. The ends lost 5 bases at V and 7 bases at J; junction bases unmatched: 10. As DNA, the CDR3 is TGTGCCAGCAGTGACTCTAGCGGGGGGATCGGGAATGAGCAGTTCTTC. The encoded protein is CASSDSSGGIGNEQFF. Variable domain in full (rest from reference TRBV28 and TRBJ2-1): DVKVTQSSRYLVKRTGEKVFLECVQDMDHENMFWYRQDPGLGLRLIYFSYDVKMKEKGDIPEGYSVSREKKERFSLILESASTNQTSMYLCASSDSSGGIGNEQFFGPGTRLTVL.

This clone was seen once. The gene calls are TRBV2 and TRBJ2-1, with D perhaps TRBD2 (5 bases). The CDR3 is made up of 13 amino acids. Germline V gives CDR1 SNHLY, CDR2 FYNNEI. V lost 4 bases to trimming and J lost 4 bases, with 8 bases between them. CDR3 amino acids: CASSGTFYNEQFF. The CDR3 DNA reads as TGTGCCAGCAGTGGGACTTTTTACAATGAGCAGTTCTTC.

The rearrangement uses TRBV11-1 and TRBJ2-7, with no clear D. CDR1 SGHAT and CDR2 FQDESV come from the germline V gene (reference sequence). V gave up 2 bases and J gave up 5 bases, with 10 bases separating them. The CDR3 totals 13 residues. CDR3 in amino acids: CASSLPGSHEQYF. DNA of the CDR3: TGTGCCAGCAGCTTACCAGGCAGCCACGAGCAGTACTTC.

V and J are TRBV10-3 and TRBJ2-5; D is perhaps TRBD2 (5 bases). The V gene's germline CDR1 is ENHRY and CDR2 SYGVKD. The CDR3 loop spans 13 amino acids. V gave up 10 bases and J gave up 5 bases, with 17 bases separating them. The CDR3 coding sequence is TGTGCCACTTCATGGGGAGCACGGGAGACCCAGTACTTC. Translated, it gives CATSWGARETQYF.

The rearrangement joins TRBV6-4 to TRBJ1-1, with TRBD1 as a possible D gene (6 bases). V was shortened by 0 bases and J by 3 bases, with 11 bases between the two germline ends. This CDR3 has 15 amino acids. Germline V gene sequence: CDR1 MRHNA, CDR2 SNTAGT. The CDR3 DNA follows: TGTGCCAGCAGTGACTCGGGCAGGACAGACACTGAAGCTTTCTTT. This translates into CASSDSGRTDTEAFF.

The genes are TRBV4-3 and TRBJ2-5; D not certain. The germline V and J ends were trimmed by 0 bases and 3 bases, with 8 bases remaining between them. This CDR3 is 14 amino acids long. The germline gives CDR1 LGHNA, CDR2 YSLEER. This CDR3 reads CASSQDYGEETQYF. CDR3 sequence (DNA): TGCGCCAGCAGCCAAGATTACGGCGAAGAGACCCAGTACTTC.

This chain connects TRBV5-1 to TRBJ2-5; D unclear. V was shortened by 5 bases and J by 2 bases, with 7 bases between the two germline ends. The V gene's germline CDR1 is SGHRS and CDR2 YFSETQ. CDR3 length equals 12 residues. In DNA, the CDR3 is TGCGCCAGCAGAAGAGAACAAGAGACCCAGTACTTC. This translates into CASRREQETQYF.

The chain couples TRBV29-1 to TRBJ1-2, with TRBD1 identical over 8 bases. The CDR3 contains 14 residues. The V gene's germline CDR1 is SQVTM and CDR2 ANQGSEA. The trim removed 3 bases at V and 2 bases at J, leaving 5 bases unmatched. The CDR3 protein is CSVERPGGNYGYTF. DNA for the CDR3: TGCAGCGTTGAGCGTCCAGGGGGCAACTATGGCTACACCTTC. Full variable domain (outside the CDR3, taken from reference TRBV29-1 and TRBJ1-2): SAVISQKPSRDICQRGTSLTIQCQVDSQVTMMFWYRQQPGQSLTLIATANQGSEATYESGFVIDKFPISRPNLTFSTLTVSNMSPEDSSIYLCSVERPGGNYGYTFGSGTRLTVV.

As to this clone: At one end the junction does not follow the germline gene, possibly because of a read error. This chain links TRBV7-7 with TRBJ1-1; 10 nucleotides line up with TRBD1. The germline V gene encodes CDR1 SSHAT and CDR2 FNYEAQ (reference sequence). The CDR3 runs 15 residues. The chain's CDR3 is CASSAGTGANTEAFF. The CDR3 coding sequence is TGTGCTAGCAGCGCCGGGACAGGGGCGAACACTGAAGCTTTCTTT.